The present TCR beta chain was sequenced within a study of PD-L1 blockade in urothelial cancer. Pretreatment and on-treatment blood mononuclear cell samples were taken, totaling between 1 and 8 time points per patient. The V segment lost 4 bases and the J segment 5 bases; nucleotides outside the gene matches: 14. Germline V lookup: CDR1 SGDLS, CDR2 YYNGEE. This CDR3 spans 16 amino acids. Profiled with immunoSEQ multiplex PCR; TCRdb holds only in-frame clones, not every one. The data hold about 38,000 clones, with 82% observed a single time. The chain recombines TRBV9 with TRBJ2-7, with TRBD1 matching 8 bases. The sample here was PBMCs, taken around atezolizumab (anti-PD-L1) treatment. This TCR derives from a man aged 55-75 years with urothelial cancer. Here the CDR3 reads CASSPAGQGGYDEQYF. In DNA form, the CDR3 reads TGTGCCAGCAGCCCAGCCGGACAGGGCGGATACGACGAGCAGTACTTC.